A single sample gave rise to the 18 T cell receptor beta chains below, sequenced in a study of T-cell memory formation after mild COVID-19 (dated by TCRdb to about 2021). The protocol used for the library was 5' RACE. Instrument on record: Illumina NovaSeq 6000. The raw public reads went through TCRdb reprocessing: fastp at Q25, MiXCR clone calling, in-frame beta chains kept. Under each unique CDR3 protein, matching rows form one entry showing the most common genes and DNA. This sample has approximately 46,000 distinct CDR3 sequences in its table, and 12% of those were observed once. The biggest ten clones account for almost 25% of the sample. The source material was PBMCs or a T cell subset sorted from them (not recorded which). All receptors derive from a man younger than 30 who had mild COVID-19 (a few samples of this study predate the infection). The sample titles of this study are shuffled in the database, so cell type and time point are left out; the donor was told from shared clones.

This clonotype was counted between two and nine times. DNA of the CDR3: TGCGCCAGCAGCTTGCAGGGACTTGGGGGTGAAAAACTGTTTTTT. Translation gives CASSLQGLGGEKLFF. The chain couples TRBV5-1 to TRBJ1-4; D possibly corresponds to TRBD1 (5 bases). The germline V gene has CDR1 SGHRS and CDR2 YFSETQ. The ends were cut back, 1 base at V and 7 bases at J, with 14 bases in the middle. The CDR3 sequence is 15 residues long.

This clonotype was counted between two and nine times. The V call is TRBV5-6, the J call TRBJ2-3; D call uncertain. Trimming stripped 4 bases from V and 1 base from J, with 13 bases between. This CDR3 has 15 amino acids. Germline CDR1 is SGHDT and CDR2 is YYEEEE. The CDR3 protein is CASSRSSTGTDTQYF. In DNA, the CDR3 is TGTGCCAGCAGCCGGAGTTCGACGGGCACAGATACGCAGTATTTT.

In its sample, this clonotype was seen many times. DNA of the CDR3: TGTGCCAGCAGCCCCCTAGCGGGGGGCGCAGATACGCAGTATTTT. This translates into CASSPLAGGADTQYF. This chain uses TRBV7-3 with TRBJ2-3; 11 nucleotides align to TRBD2. The CDR3 loop spans 15 amino acids. Per germline, CDR1 SGHTA and CDR2 FQGTGA. V was pared by 5 bases and J by 4 bases, with 5 bases of the junction left unmatched.

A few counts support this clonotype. The DNA for the CDR3 is TGCGCCAGCAGCCCAAGACTAGCGGGGAGCACAGATACGCAGTATTTT. Protein: CASSPRLAGSTDTQYF. This chain joins TRBV5-1 and TRBJ2-3; 11 bases line up with TRBD2. Germline V CDR1 and CDR2: SGHRS, YFSETQ. CDR3 length: 16 amino acids. The junction had 4 bases not matched to a gene; V was cut back by 4 bases and J by 0 bases.

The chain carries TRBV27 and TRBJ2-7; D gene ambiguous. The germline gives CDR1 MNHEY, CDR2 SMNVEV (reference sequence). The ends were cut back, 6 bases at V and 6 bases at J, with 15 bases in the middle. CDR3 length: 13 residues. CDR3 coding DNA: TGTGCCAGCAGCCCGGTTAAGGCTACCGAGCAGTACTTC. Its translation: CASSPVKATEQYF.

CDR3 DNA sequence: TGTGCCACCGGGTCCCGGCGCAATGAGCAGTTCTTC. Its translation: CATGSRRNEQFF. J is TRBJ2-1 and V is TRBV24-1; no reliable D call. With 9 bases removed from V and 6 bases from J, the gap between germline ends came to 11 bases. This CDR3 is 12 amino acids long. Germline lookup yields CDR1 KGHDR and CDR2 SFDVKD.

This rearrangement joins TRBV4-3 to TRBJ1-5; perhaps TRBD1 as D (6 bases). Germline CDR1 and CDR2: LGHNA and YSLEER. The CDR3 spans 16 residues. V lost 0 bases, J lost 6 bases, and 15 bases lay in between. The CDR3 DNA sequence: TGCGCCAGCAGCCAAGAATATACAGGGTCCGGTCAGCCCCAGCATTTT. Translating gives CASSQEYTGSGQPQHF.

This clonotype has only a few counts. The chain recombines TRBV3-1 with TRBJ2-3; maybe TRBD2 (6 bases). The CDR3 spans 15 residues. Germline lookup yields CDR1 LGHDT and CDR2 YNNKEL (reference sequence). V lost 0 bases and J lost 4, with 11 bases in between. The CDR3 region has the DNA TGTGCCAGCAGCCAAGATCCGGGGGTCGCAGATACGCAGTATTTT. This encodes CASSQDPGVADTQYF.

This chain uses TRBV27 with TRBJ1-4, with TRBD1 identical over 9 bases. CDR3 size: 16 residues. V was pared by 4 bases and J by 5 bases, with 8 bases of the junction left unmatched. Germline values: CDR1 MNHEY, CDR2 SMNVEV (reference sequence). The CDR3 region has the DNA TGTGCCAGCAGTTCCCGCGGACAGGGGCAGAATGAAAAACTGTTTTTT. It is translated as CASSSRGQGQNEKLFF. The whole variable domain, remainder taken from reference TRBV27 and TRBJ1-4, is EAQVTQNPRYLITVTGKKLTVTCSQNMNHEYMSWYRQDPGLGLRQIYYSMNVEVTDKGDVPEGYKVSRKEKRNFPLILESPSPNQTSLYFCASSSRGQGQNEKLFFGSGTQLSVL.

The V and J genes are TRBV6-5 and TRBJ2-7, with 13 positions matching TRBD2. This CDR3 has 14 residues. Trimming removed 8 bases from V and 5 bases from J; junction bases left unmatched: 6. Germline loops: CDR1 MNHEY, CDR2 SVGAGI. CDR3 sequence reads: CASRPGLAGNEQYF. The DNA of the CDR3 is TGTGCCAGCCGACCGGGACTAGCGGGGAACGAGCAGTACTTC.

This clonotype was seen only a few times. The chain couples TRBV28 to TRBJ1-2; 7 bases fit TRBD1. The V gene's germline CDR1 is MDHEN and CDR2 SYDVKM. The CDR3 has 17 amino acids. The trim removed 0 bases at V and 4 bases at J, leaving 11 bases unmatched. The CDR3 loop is CASSLWSRDRNVYGYTF. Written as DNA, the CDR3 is TGTGCCAGCAGTTTATGGTCCAGGGACAGAAACGTCTATGGCTACACCTTC.

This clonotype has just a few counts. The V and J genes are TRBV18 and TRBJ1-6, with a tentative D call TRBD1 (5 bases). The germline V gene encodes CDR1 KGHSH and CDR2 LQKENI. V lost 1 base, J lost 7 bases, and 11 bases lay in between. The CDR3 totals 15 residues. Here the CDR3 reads CASSPQGPGNSPLHF. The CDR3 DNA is TGTGCCAGCTCACCACAGGGGCCTGGGAATTCACCCCTCCACTTT.

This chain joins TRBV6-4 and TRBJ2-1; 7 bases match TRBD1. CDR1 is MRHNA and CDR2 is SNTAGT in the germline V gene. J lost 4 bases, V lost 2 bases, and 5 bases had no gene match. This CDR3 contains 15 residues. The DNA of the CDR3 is TGTGCCAGCAGTGACACCACAGGGGCGTACAATGAGCAGTTCTTC. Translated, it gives CASSDTTGAYNEQFF.

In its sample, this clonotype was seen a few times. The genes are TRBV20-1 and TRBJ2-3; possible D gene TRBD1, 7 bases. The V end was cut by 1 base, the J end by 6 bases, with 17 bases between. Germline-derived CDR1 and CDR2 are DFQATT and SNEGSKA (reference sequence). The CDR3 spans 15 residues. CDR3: CSARVAGGRLDTQYF. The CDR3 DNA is TGCAGTGCTAGAGTTGCAGGGGGGAGATTGGATACGCAGTATTTT.

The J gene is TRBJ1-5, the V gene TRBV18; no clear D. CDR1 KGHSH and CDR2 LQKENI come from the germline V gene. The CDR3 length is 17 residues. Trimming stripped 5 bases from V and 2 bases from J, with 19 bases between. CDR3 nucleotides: TGTGCCAGCTCATCTTCGGACGGATTTAGTGGCAATCAGCCCCAGCATTTT. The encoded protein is CASSSSDGFSGNQPQHF.

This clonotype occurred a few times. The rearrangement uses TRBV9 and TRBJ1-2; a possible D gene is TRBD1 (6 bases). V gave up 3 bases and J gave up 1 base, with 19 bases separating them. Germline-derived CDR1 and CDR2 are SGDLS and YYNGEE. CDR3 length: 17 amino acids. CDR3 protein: CASSAAERGLGNYGYTF. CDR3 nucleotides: TGTGCCAGCAGCGCCGCGGAGAGGGGGTTGGGTAACTATGGCTACACCTTC.

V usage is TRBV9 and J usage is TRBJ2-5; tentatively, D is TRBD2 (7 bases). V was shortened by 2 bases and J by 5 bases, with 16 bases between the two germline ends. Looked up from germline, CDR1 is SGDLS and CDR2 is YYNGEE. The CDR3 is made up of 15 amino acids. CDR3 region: CASSVRAGAVETQYF. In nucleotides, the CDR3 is TGTGCCAGCAGCGTCCGGGCGGGGGCGGTTGAGACCCAGTACTTC.

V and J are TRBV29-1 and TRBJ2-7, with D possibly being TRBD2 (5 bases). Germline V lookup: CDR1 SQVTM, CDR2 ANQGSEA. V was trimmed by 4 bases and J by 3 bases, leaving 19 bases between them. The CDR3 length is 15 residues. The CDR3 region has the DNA TGCAGCGTTGGAGGTAGTACCGGGAAAAACTACGAGCAGTACTTC. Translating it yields CSVGGSTGKNYEQYF.